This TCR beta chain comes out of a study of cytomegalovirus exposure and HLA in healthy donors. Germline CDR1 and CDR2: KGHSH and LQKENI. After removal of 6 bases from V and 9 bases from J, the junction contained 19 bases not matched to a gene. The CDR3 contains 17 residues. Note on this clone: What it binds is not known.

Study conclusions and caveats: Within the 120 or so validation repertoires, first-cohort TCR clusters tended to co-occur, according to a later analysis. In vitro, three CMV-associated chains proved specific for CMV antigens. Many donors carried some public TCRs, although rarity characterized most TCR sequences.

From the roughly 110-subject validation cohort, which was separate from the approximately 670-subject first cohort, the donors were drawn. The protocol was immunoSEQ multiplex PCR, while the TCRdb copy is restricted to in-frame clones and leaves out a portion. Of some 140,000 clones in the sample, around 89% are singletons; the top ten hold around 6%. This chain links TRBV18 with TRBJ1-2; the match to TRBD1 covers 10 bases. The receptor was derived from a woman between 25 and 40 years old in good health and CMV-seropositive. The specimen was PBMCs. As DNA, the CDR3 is TGTGCCAGCTCTCGAACCGGGACAGGGGAATCCTCTATCAGCTACACCTTC. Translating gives CASSRTGTGESSISYTF.